The rows below give T cell receptor beta chains drawn from one sample of a study of blood T cell repertoires in COVID-19. The data were produced by immunoSEQ multiplex PCR, yet TCRdb's version contains in-frame clones alone and is incomplete. This table has 120,000 to 150,000 clones, 80% to 90% appearing once. The sequencing input was peripheral blood. Every receptor here comes from a woman aged 45-65 years with acute or convalescent COVID-19. The CDR3 runs from the conserved cysteine through the conserved F or W. D genes are given only for firm matches.

V	J	D	DNA	CDR3
TRBV5-4	TRBJ2-7	NA	TGTGCCAGCAGCTTTGGCGGGTTCTCCTACGAGCAGTACTTC	CASSFGGFSYEQYF
TRBV5-4	TRBJ2-7	NA	TGTGCCAGCAGCTTGAGAGGCGGGCGCCCCTACGAGCAGTACTTC	CASSLRGGRPYEQYF
TRBV7-8	TRBJ1-5	NA	TGTGCCAGCAGCTTAGCTCCCCCGCAGTATAGCAATCAGCCCCAGCATTTT	CASSLAPPQYSNQPQHF
TRBV5-1	TRBJ2-1	TRBD2	TGCGCCAGCAGCTGGACTAGCGGGAGCCTCAATGAGCAGTTCTTC	CASSWTSGSLNEQFF
TRBV9	TRBJ1-6	NA	TGTGCCAGCAGCGTAGGGGGGGAGAATTCACCCCTCCACTTT	CASSVGGENSPLHF
TRBV6-4	TRBJ2-7	NA	TGTGCCAGCAGTGAGAACAGGGTGTGGGAGCAGTACTTC	CASSENRVWEQYF
TRBV19	TRBJ2-3	TRBD2	TGTGCCACCCATGCCGGGACTAGCGTACTACTCACAGATACGCAGTATTTT	CATHAGTSVLLTDTQYF
TRBV24-1	TRBJ2-7	TRBD1	TGTGCCACCAGTGATTCCGGGACAGGACGGCACGAGCAGTACTTC	CATSDSGTGRHEQYF
TRBV5-1	TRBJ1-3	TRBD1	TGCGCCAGCAGCCAACAGGGGGCGCTTGCGAACACCATATATTTT	CASSQQGALANTIYF
TRBV11-2	TRBJ2-3	TRBD2	TGTGCCAGCAACGGACTAGCGGGAGTTCCCCGCACAGATACGCAGTATTTT	CASNGLAGVPRTDTQYF